This T cell receptor beta chain was sequenced during a study of blood T cell repertoires in COVID-19. Profiling relied on immunoSEQ multiplex PCR, and the TCRdb table lists in-frame clones only, not all of them. The table has 130,000 or so clones, 70% to 80% seen once; the top ten hold approximately 15%. V was clipped by 3 bases and J by 4 bases, with 13 bases between them. Germline-derived CDR1 and CDR2 are MNHNS and SASEGT. The CDR3 loop spans 15 amino acids. This clone was seen just once. The origin of this receptor is a man between 45 and 60 years old with acute or convalescent COVID-19. This chain connects TRBV6-1 to TRBJ1-3, with TRBD1 as a possible D gene (5 bases). The material sequenced was peripheral blood. Here the CDR3 DNA reads TGTGCCAGCAGTGATTGGGCAGGGCGCGGAAACACCATATATTTT. Translation gives CASSDWAGRGNTIYF.